The clone carrying this T cell receptor (beta chain) was counted between two and nine times. The antigen is not known. Sequenced material consisted of expressed TCRB transcripts (all of the isolated RNA was reverse transcribed). TCRdb's table, derived via immunoSEQ multiplex PCR, lists solely in-frame clones and lacks some. The table lists around 690,000 clones, 12% of them singletons. The data derive from a study of beta chain features in type 1 diabetes. Study results and caveats: All four CD4+ subsets from Type 1 diabetes patients carried moderately but significantly shorter TCRB CDR3s.

CDR1 is LGHNA, CDR2 YSLEER, per germline. The CDR3 is 15 residues long. The V and J ends lost 4 bases and 7 bases, in that order; junction bases with no gene match: 11. The sequence was collected from a man younger than 40 with type 1 diabetes. V usage is TRBV4-3 and J usage is TRBJ1-2, with TRBD1 matching over 8 bases. Sequenced input: naive CD4+ T cells from blood. CDR3 region: CASSPAGRGLRGYTF. The DNA of the CDR3 is TGCGCCAGCAGCCCAGCGGGCAGGGGGCTGCGTGGCTACACCTTC.